This T cell receptor (beta chain) was sequenced for a study of shared clonotypes between healthy human individuals. At the level of the study: A couple of women and three men aged 18 to 49 made up the donors.

The V and J ends lost 5 bases and 5 bases, in that order; junction bases with no gene match: 5. CDR3 length: 14 amino acids. The germline gives CDR1 WSHSY, CDR2 SAAADI. CD45RO-negative, CCR7-selected cells formed the naive CD8 fraction, which excluded terminally differentiated effector memory CD45RA+ cells. The donor population consisted of healthy HIV-negative adults with no recent acute infections or vaccinations. Regarding this clone: The antigen remains unidentified.

Study-wide findings and caveats: Naive CD4 clonotype sharing across several donors was approximately 5%.

Original handling: ImmunoSEQ gave junction-only sequences without quality scores, so filtering differed. Measured with immunoSEQ multiplex PCR; TCRdb has only the in-frame clones, and not every one. That table gives V, J and clone size, and the DNA gave D and trimming. The sample includes around 640,000 clones, around 96% of them seen just once. This clonotype was obtained from a woman in her twenties or thirties in good health. The V gene is TRBV10-2, the J gene TRBJ2-7, with 11 bases fitting TRBD2. The sequenced sample consisted of naive CD8+ T cells sorted from blood. The chain's CDR3 is CASSTSGSRNEQYF. Written as DNA, the CDR3 is TGCGCCAGCAGTACTAGCGGGAGTCGAAACGAGCAGTACTTC.